This T cell receptor beta chain is drawn from a study of a mutant IDH1 vaccine in newly diagnosed glioma. On the study more broadly: A 62.5% male, 37.5% female split and a mean age of about 44 years characterized treated patients. Most had both radiotherapy and temozolomide beforehand; others had only one. Study-wide results and caveats: Most patients, 85% to 95%, showed vaccine-induced immune responses.

Regarding this clone: What it binds is unknown.

The V end was cut by 3 bases, the J end by 4 bases, with 8 bases between. In germline, CDR1 is SGDLS, CDR2 YYNGEE. The CDR3 loop spans 13 amino acids. Described time point: baseline, week 1 (first vaccination visit). Treatment defined: pre-vaccination baseline after standard-of-care therapy. Each astrocytoma in the donors was new, WHO grade 3 or 4, IDH1-mutant and ATRX-lost. Data came from immunoSEQ multiplex PCR; TCRdb stores just in-frame clones and leaves some out. This table has about 88,000 clones, 82% appearing once. The chain couples TRBV9 to TRBJ1-5; D ambiguous. The receptor was isolated from a middle-aged man with glioma. Some clones in this sample may be carry-over from other donors' samples. This sample comprised PBMCs, obtained from a glioma patient treated with radiotherapy, temozolomide or both. The CDR3 nucleotides read TGTGCCAGCAGCGCCGGGAAAAATCAGCCCCAGCATTTT. Translated: CASSAGKNQPQHF. The complete variable domain, with remaining parts taken from reference TRBV9 and TRBJ1-5, reads DSGVTQTPKHLITATGQRVTLRCSPRSGDLSVYWYQQSLDQGLQFLIQYYNGEERAKGNILERFSAQQFPDLHSELNLSSLELGDSALYFCASSAGKNQPQHFGDGTRLSIL.